The clone carrying this T cell receptor beta chain was detected a few times. The data are from a study of cytomegalovirus exposure and HLA in healthy donors. Trimming cost V 0 bases and J 3 bases, with 34 bases left between them. There are 22 residues in the CDR3. Germline loops: CDR1 SGHRS, CDR2 YFSETQ. Clones were sequenced by immunoSEQ multiplex PCR, and TCRdb holds only the in-frame ones, with some missing. The data contain about 400,000 clones, roughly 90% of them singletons. The chain uses TRBV5-1 and TRBJ2-7, with TRBD1 as a possible D gene (6 bases). The sequence derives from a woman under 30 in good health and CMV-seronegative. Sequenced input: PBMCs. CDR3 in amino acids: CASSLGSLRTVKLSPQFYEQYF. The CDR3, as DNA: TGCGCCAGCAGCTTGGGATCTTTAAGGACAGTCAAGCTCAGCCCCCAGTTCTACGAGCAGTACTTC.